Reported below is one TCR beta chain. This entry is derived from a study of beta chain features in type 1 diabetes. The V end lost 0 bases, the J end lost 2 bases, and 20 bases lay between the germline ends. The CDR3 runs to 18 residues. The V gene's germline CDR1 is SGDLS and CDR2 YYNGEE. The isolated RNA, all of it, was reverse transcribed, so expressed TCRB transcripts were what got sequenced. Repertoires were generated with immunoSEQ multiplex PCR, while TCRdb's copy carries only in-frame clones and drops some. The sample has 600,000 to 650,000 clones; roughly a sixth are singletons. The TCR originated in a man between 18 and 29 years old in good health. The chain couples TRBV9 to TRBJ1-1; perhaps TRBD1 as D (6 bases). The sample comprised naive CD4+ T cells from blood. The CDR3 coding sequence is TGTGCCAGCAGCGTAGTACCCCTCGCCGGGACACCCAACACTGAAGCTTTCTTT. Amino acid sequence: CASSVVPLAGTPNTEAFF. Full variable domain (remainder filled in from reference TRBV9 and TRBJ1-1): DSGVTQTPKHLITATGQRVTLRCSPRSGDLSVYWYQQSLDQGLQFLIQYYNGEERAKGNILERFSAQQFPDLHSELNLSSLELGDSALYFCASSVVPLAGTPNTEAFFGQGTRLTVV.